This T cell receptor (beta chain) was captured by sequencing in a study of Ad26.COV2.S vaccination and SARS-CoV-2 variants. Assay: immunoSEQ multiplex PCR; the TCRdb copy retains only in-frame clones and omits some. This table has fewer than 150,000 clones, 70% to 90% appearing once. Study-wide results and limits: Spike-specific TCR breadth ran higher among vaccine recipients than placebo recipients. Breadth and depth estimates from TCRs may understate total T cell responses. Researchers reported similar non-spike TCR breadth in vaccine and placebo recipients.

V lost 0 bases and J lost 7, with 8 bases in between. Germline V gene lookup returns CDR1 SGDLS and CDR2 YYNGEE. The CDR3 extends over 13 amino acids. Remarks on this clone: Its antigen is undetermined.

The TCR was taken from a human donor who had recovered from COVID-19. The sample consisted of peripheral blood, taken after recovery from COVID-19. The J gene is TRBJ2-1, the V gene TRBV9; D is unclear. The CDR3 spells CASSVGSMNEQFF. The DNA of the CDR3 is TGTGCCAGCAGCGTAGGGTCGATGAATGAGCAGTTCTTC. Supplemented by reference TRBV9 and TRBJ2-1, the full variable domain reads DSGVTQTPKHLITATGQRVTLRCSPRSGDLSVYWYQQSLDQGLQFLIQYYNGEERAKGNILERFSAQQFPDLHSELNLSSLELGDSALYFCASSVGSMNEQFFGPGTRLTVL.